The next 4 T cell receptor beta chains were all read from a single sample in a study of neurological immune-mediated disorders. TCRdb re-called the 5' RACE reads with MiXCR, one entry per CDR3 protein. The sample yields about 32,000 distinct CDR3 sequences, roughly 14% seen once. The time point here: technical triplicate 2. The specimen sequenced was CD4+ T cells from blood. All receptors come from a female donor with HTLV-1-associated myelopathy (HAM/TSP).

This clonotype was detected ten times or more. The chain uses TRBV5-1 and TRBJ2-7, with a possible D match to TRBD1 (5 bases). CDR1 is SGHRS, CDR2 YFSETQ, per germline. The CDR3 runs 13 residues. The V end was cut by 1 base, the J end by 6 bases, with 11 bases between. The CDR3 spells CASSLRQGIEQYF. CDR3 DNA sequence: TGCGCCAGCAGCTTGCGGCAGGGTATCGAGCAGTACTTC.

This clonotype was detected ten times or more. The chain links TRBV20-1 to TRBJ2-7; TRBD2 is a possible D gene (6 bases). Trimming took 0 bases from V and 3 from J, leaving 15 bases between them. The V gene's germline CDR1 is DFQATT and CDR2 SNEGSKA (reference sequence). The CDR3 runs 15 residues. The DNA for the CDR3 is TGCAGTGCTAGAGATTTTCCGGGAGCACGCTACGAGCAGTACTTC. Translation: CSARDFPGARYEQYF.

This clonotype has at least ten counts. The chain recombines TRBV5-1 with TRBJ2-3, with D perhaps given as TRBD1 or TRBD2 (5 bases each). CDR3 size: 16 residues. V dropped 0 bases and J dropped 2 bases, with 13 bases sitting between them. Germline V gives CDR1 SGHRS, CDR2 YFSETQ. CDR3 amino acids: CASSLGEGLNTDTQYF. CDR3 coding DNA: TGCGCCAGCAGCTTGGGAGAGGGGCTAAACACAGATACGCAGTATTTT.

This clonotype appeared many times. The CDR3: CASSSGQSLYEQYF. DNA of the CDR3: TGCGCCAGCAGCAGCGGACAGTCGTTGTACGAGCAGTACTTC. The rearrangement links TRBV5-1 to TRBJ2-7; maybe TRBD1 (6 bases). Per the germline V gene, CDR1 is SGHRS and CDR2 is YFSETQ. The V end lost 4 bases, the J end lost 4 bases, and 15 bases lay between the germline ends. This CDR3 has 14 amino acids.